The clone carrying this TCR beta chain has only a few counts. The CDR3 covers 13 residues. Germline V gene lookup returns CDR1 MNHEY and CDR2 SVGAGI. V lost 0 bases to trimming and J lost 8 bases, with 10 bases between them. This sample is part of a study of response to subunit inactivated influenza vaccine. Each CDR3 protein is one row after TCRdb ran MiXCR on the RT-PCR reads. The sample has hundreds of thousands of distinct CDR3 sequences; over 9.5% are singletons. The rearrangement joins TRBV6-5 to TRBJ1-2; the D is unclear. The source was PBMCs from blood, collected on the day of vaccination. This clonotype was sampled from a man aged 50-59 years who received an inactivated influenza vaccine. The CDR3 DNA is TGTGCCAGCAGTTACTCGCGAGGGCTCGGCTACACCTTC. Its protein is CASSYSRGLGYTF.